A selection of T cell receptor beta chains follows, all from one sample in a study of blood T cells in healthy people across ages. TCRdb re-called the 5' RACE reads with MiXCR, one entry per CDR3 protein. The table has around 1,000,000 distinct CDR3 sequences, 20% to 25% seen once; the top ten hold less than 0.85%. These data also featured in a second study, about T cells of mothers and their children.

Sequences were obtained from blood. The receptor set was obtained from a girl aged 2 to 10 in good health. Both conserved end residues are part of each CDR3. The order of the fields is clone size, V gene, J gene, CDR3 protein. Only part of the rows carry a size: once, few, many, or a class if the clone is expanded.

clone_size: few; v_call: TRBV29-1; j_call: TRBJ2-1; cdr3_aa: CSVGAGRYNEQLF
clone_size: .; v_call: TRBV7-9; j_call: TRBJ2-1; cdr3_aa: CASSLGRDRVLGSYNEQFF
clone_size: .; v_call: TRBV28; j_call: TRBJ2-1; cdr3_aa: CASLPGSYNEQFF
clone_size: few; v_call: TRBV15; j_call: TRBJ1-2; cdr3_aa: CATSIKQGVKDYGYTF
clone_size: .; v_call: TRBV5-1; j_call: TRBJ2-3; cdr3_aa: CASSLSEGFTDTQYF
clone_size: .; v_call: TRBV7-9; j_call: TRBJ2-7; cdr3_aa: CASSGRDRVAGGPYEQYF
clone_size: many; v_call: TRBV11-2; j_call: TRBJ2-5; cdr3_aa: CASRKTGETQYF
clone_size: .; v_call: TRBV10-3; j_call: TRBJ2-4; cdr3_aa: CAISESNSKAKNIQYF
clone_size: few; v_call: TRBV6-5; j_call: TRBJ1-6; cdr3_aa: CASSYSGTINSPLHF
clone_size: .; v_call: TRBV6-6; j_call: TRBJ1-2; cdr3_aa: CASSYGGEGGHTF
clone_size: few; v_call: TRBV2; j_call: TRBJ2-7; cdr3_aa: CASSRPGVYEQYF
clone_size: few; v_call: TRBV7-9; j_call: TRBJ2-7; cdr3_aa: CASSRGLANEQYF